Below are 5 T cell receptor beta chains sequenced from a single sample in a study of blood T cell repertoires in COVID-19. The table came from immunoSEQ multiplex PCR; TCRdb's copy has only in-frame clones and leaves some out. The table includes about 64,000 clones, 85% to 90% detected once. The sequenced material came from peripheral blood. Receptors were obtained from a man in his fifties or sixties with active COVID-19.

The CDR3 loop reads CASSLERQSYEQYF. Written as DNA, the CDR3 is TGTGCCAGCAGCTTAGAGCGGCAGTCCTACGAGCAGTACTTC. The chain employs TRBV7-2 and TRBJ2-7; D perhaps matches TRBD2 (5 bases). The V gene's germline CDR1 is SGHTA and CDR2 FQGNSA. The CDR3 is made up of 14 amino acids. The V end lost 1 base, the J end lost 1 base, and 8 bases lay between the germline ends.

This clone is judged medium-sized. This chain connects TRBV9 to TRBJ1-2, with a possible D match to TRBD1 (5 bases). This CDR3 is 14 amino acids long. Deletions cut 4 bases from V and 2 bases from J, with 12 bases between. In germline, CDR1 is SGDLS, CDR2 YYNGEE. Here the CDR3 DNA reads TGTGCCAGCAGCACCCCGGACAAAAACTATGGCTACACCTTC. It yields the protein CASSTPDKNYGYTF.

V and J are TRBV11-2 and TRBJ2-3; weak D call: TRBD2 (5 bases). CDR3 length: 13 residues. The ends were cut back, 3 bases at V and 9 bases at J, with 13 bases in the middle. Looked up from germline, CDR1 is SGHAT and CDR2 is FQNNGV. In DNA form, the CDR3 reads TGTGCCAGCAGCTTTGGGAGTGCGGAAACGCAGTATTTT. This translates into CASSFGSAETQYF.

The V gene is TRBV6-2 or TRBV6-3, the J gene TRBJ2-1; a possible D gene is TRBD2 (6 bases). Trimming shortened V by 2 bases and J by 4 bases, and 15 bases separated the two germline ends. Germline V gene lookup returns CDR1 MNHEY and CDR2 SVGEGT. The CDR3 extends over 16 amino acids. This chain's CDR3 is CASSYPLSGAYNEQFF. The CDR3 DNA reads TGTGCCAGCAGTTACCCTCTTTCGGGAGCGTACAATGAGCAGTTCTTC.

The CDR3 reads CASSPQRGTGGKTIYF. The CDR3, as DNA: TGTGCCAGCTCACCACAACGCGGGACAGGGGGCAAGACCATATATTTT. The chain carries TRBV18 and TRBJ1-3; 12 bases match TRBD1. CDR3 size: 16 residues. The germline V gene has CDR1 KGHSH and CDR2 LQKENI. Losses at the gene ends were 1 base for V and 10 bases for J; bases not matched to a gene: 8.